The table lists the clone carrying this T cell receptor beta chain with a few counts. What it binds is not known. This sample was included in a study of blood T cells in healthy people across ages. Study-wide findings and caveats: With age, beta diversity per million T cells declined roughly linearly, significantly by 30 to 40.

Every participating donor contributed around 9.5 milliliters of peripheral blood through a draw. The authors extracted at least 5 micrograms of total RNA per sample. Trimming removed 4 bases at V and 7 bases at J, with 16 bases between. CDR1 is SGHTA and CDR2 is FQGNSA in the germline V gene. This CDR3 spans 15 amino acids. A J-beta primer mix and a sample-barcoded 5' primer were used in a second PCR of roughly 7 to 12 cycles. TCRdb re-derived calls from the 5' RACE reads in MiXCR, one entry per CDR3 protein. The sample yields over 1,500,000 distinct CDR3 sequences, about 39% seen once. The chain employs TRBV7-2 and TRBJ1-4, with unresolved D. The receptor was derived from a human donor in good health. Material: blood. CDR3 region: CASSSMTNSREKLFF. The CDR3 DNA is TGTGCCAGCAGCTCTATGACAAACTCGCGTGAAAAACTGTTTTTT.